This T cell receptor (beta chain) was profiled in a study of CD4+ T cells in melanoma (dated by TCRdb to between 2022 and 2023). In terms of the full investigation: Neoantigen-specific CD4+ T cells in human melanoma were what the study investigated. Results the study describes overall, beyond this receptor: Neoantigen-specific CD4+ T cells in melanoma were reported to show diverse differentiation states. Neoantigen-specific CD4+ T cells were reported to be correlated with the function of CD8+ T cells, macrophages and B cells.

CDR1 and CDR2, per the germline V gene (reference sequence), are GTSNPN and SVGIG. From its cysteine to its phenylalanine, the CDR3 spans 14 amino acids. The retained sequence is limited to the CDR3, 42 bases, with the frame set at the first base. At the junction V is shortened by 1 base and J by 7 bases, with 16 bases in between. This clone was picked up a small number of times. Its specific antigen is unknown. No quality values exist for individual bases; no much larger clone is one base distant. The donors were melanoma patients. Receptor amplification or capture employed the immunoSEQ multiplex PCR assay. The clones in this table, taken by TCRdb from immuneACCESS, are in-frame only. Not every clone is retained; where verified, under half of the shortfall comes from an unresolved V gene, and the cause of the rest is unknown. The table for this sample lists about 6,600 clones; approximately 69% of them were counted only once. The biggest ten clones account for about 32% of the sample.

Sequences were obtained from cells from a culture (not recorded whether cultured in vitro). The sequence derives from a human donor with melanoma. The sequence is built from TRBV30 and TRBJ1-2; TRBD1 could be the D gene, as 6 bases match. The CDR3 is CAWSGIVGGRGYTF. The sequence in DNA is TGTGCCTGGAGTGGTATCGTGGGGGGCCGTGGCTACACCTTC.